This is a list of T cell receptor beta chains from one sample in a study of blood T cell repertoires in COVID-19. The data were produced by immunoSEQ multiplex PCR, yet TCRdb's version contains in-frame clones alone and is incomplete. Among 200,000 to 250,000 clones listed, around 89% were seen once. The material sequenced was peripheral blood. The receptors originated from a man younger than 45 with COVID-19, enrolled during active disease. The CDR3 runs from the conserved cysteine through the conserved F or W. A D gene is named only where the DNA matches it firmly. Where a row states a size, it is once, few, many or the class of an expanded clone; other rows omit it.

D	V	J	size	CDR3	DNA
NA	TRBV6-2/TRBV6-3	TRBJ2-3	NA	CASSYVPTGYTDTQYF	TGTGCCAGCAGTTACGTTCCTACAGGGTACACAGATACGCAGTATTTT
NA	TRBV5-1	TRBJ2-2	NA	CASSPSGQMNTGELFF	TGCGCCAGCAGCCCCTCGGGACAAATGAACACCGGGGAGCTGTTTTTT
TRBD2	TRBV5-4	TRBJ2-3	NA	CASSLRTSGRSDTQYF	TGTGCCAGCAGCTTGCGGACTAGCGGGAGGTCAGATACGCAGTATTTT
NA	TRBV19	TRBJ1-5	NA	CASSAPPGRISQPQHF	TGTGCCAGTAGTGCCCCCCCGGGGAGGATAAGTCAGCCCCAGCATTTT
NA	TRBV20-1	TRBJ1-6	NA	CSAGRGAF	TGCAGTGCTGGCCGGGGGGCTTTT
NA	TRBV12-2	TRBJ1-3	NA	CASRLAGRASGNTIYF	TGTGCAAGTCGCTTAGCGGGCAGGGCCTCGGGAAACACCATATATTTT
TRBD1	TRBV24-1	TRBJ1-1	NA	CATRQGTNTEAFF	TGTGCCACCAGACAGGGGACGAACACTGAAGCTTTCTTT
TRBD1	TRBV5-4	TRBJ2-5	NA	CASSRQGAVETQYF	TGTGCCAGCAGCCGACAGGGGGCGGTGGAGACCCAGTACTTC
TRBD1	TRBV7-2	TRBJ2-1	once	CASSPSLRGLLDEQFF	TGTGCCAGCAGTCCCAGCTTGAGGGGGCTACTGGATGAGCAGTTCTTC
TRBD1	TRBV3-1/TRBV3-2	TRBJ2-5	NA	CASSITGVGWETQYF	TGTGCCAGCAGCATAACAGGGGTTGGATGGGAGACCCAGTACTTC
NA	TRBV27	TRBJ2-5	once	CASSPTLQETQYF	TGTGCCAGCAGTCCTACTCTCCAAGAGACCCAGTACTTC
NA	TRBV27	TRBJ1-2	NA	CASSLIPEGNYGYTF	TGTGCCAGCAGTTTAATCCCGGAGGGTAACTATGGCTACACCTTC
NA	TRBV11-3	TRBJ2-5	NA	CASSRGGAQETQYF	TGTGCCAGCAGCCGAGGGGGGGCCCAAGAGACCCAGTACTTC
TRBD2	TRBV7-2	TRBJ2-7	NA	CASSLMGGTGSSYEQYF	TGTGCCAGCAGCCTAATGGGGGGGACTGGGAGCTCCTACGAGCAGTACTTC
NA	TRBV6-5	TRBJ1-5	few	CASSYIAGHQPQHF	TGTGCCAGCAGTTACATTGCAGGGCATCAGCCCCAGCATTTT
TRBD1	TRBV5-1	TRBJ2-1	few	CASSSTGDSYNEQFF	TGCGCCAGCAGTTCAACAGGGGACTCCTACAATGAGCAGTTCTTC
TRBD1	TRBV5-4	TRBJ1-1	NA	CASSLGLTGQGRLNTEAFF	TGTGCCAGCAGCTTGGGATTGACAGGACAGGGGCGTTTGAACACTGAAGCTTTCTTT
TRBD1	TRBV18	TRBJ2-7	NA	CASSPRPGTGSHEQYF	TGTGCCAGCTCACCCCGTCCCGGGACAGGGTCCCACGAGCAGTACTTC
TRBD1	TRBV27	TRBJ2-7	NA	CASSFSRGTDRSYEQYF	TGTGCCAGCAGTTTCTCTCGAGGGACAGACCGTTCCTACGAGCAGTACTTC
NA	TRBV7-9	TRBJ1-1	once	CASSSTVNTEAFF	TGTGCCAGCAGCTCGACAGTGAACACTGAAGCTTTCTTT
NA	TRBV18	TRBJ1-1	NA	CASSPPGHPNTEAFF	TGTGCCAGCTCACCACCGGGACACCCGAACACTGAAGCTTTCTTT
NA	TRBV7-8	TRBJ1-1	NA	CASSPPIHRHKNTEAFF	TGTGCCAGCAGCCCCCCTATCCATCGACACAAGAACACTGAAGCTTTCTTT
TRBD2	TRBV6-5	TRBJ2-1	once	CASSYSGGYYNEQFF	TGTGCCAGCAGTTACAGCGGGGGGTACTACAATGAGCAGTTCTTC
TRBD1	TRBV19	TRBJ1-4	NA	CASKGQEATNEKLFF	TGTGCCAGTAAGGGACAGGAAGCAACTAATGAAAAACTGTTTTTT
TRBD1	TRBV18	TRBJ1-1	NA	CASSPPRGQGAVGTEAFF	TGTGCCAGCTCACCACCGAGGGGACAGGGGGCGGTTGGCACTGAAGCTTTCTTT
TRBD1	TRBV9	TRBJ1-3	NA	CASSDPEQGGGNTIYF	TGTGCCAGCAGCGACCCAGAACAGGGGGGTGGAAACACCATATATTTT
TRBD1	TRBV10-2	TRBJ2-7	few	CASTGTGAREQYF	TGCGCCAGCACCGGGACAGGGGCGCGGGAGCAGTACTTC
NA	TRBV7-9	TRBJ2-1	NA	CASRRDNEQFF	TGTGCCAGCAGAAGAGACAATGAGCAGTTCTTC
NA	TRBV21-1	TRBJ1-1	NA	CASSPWVRVGTEAFF	TGTGCCAGCAGCCCTTGGGTCAGGGTTGGGACTGAAGCTTTCTTT
TRBD1	TRBV7-6	TRBJ1-1	few	CASSLATGGRRTEAFF	TGTGCCAGCAGCTTGGCGACAGGGGGAAGGAGAACTGAAGCTTTCTTT
TRBD2	TRBV7-7	TRBJ2-5	few	CASSLALAGAAETQYF	TGTGCCAGCAGCTTAGCGTTAGCGGGAGCAGCGGAGACCCAGTACTTC
NA	TRBV10-3	TRBJ1-2	NA	CAIRTGREVDDYGYTF	TGTGCCATCAGAACCGGGCGGGAAGTGGACGACTATGGCTACACCTTC
NA	TRBV9	TRBJ2-7	once	CASSVGSGSSYEQYF	TGTGCCAGCAGCGTAGGATCAGGTAGCTCCTACGAGCAGTACTTC
TRBD1	TRBV2	TRBJ1-3	NA	CASSVGQGRFYSGNTIYF	TGTGCCAGCAGTGTGGGACAGGGGCGTTTTTACTCTGGAAACACCATATATTTT
TRBD2	TRBV19	TRBJ2-3	NA	CASSIDRGGQPSTSGGTDTQYF	TGTGCCAGTAGTATAGATCGTGGGGGACAACCTTCGACTAGCGGGGGCACAGATACGCAGTATTTT
TRBD2	TRBV5-5	TRBJ2-2	NA	CASSPGTSGRGDTGELFF	TGTGCCAGCAGCCCCGGGACTAGCGGGAGAGGGGACACCGGGGAGCTGTTTTTT
NA	TRBV3-1/TRBV3-2	TRBJ1-6	NA	CASSQPGSSYNSPLHF	TGTGCCAGCAGCCAGCCCGGGAGCTCCTATAATTCACCCCTCCACTTT
NA	TRBV2	TRBJ2-3	NA	CASRPVTGGDTQYF	TGTGCCAGCAGGCCGGTCACAGGAGGGGATACGCAGTATTTT
TRBD2	TRBV2	TRBJ2-7	NA	CASSVAGVNNEQYF	TGTGCCAGCAGTGTGGCGGGAGTTAACAACGAGCAGTACTTC
NA	TRBV7-9	TRBJ1-1	NA	CASSSILVGGTEAFF	TGTGCCAGCAGCTCTATCTTAGTTGGCGGCACTGAAGCTTTCTTT
NA	TRBV24-1	TRBJ1-1	NA	CATSYPEGPEAFF	TGTGCCACCAGTTATCCGGAGGGACCTGAAGCTTTCTTT
NA	TRBV10-3	TRBJ1-1	NA	CAIRAVMNTEAFF	TGTGCCATCAGGGCGGTTATGAACACTGAAGCTTTCTTT
NA	TRBV28	TRBJ1-6	NA	CASSFGGPTTSPLHF	TGTGCCAGCAGTTTCGGGGGACCCACAACTTCACCCCTCCACTTT
NA	TRBV19	TRBJ2-7	NA	CASSIGGHVYEQYF	TGTGCCAGTAGTATAGGGGGCCACGTCTACGAGCAGTACTTC
NA	TRBV21-1	TRBJ2-3	NA	CASSKLVRGSTDTQYF	TGTGCCAGCAGCAAACTGGTGCGGGGGAGCACAGATACGCAGTATTTT
TRBD1	TRBV18	TRBJ2-3	NA	CASSGTGGSTDTQYF	TGTGCCAGCTCAGGGACAGGGGGCAGCACAGATACGCAGTATTTT
NA	TRBV3-1/TRBV3-2	TRBJ1-2	NA	CASSQDLVGGDYGYTF	TGTGCCAGCAGCCAAGATTTAGTGGGTGGAGACTATGGCTACACCTTC
TRBD1	TRBV27	TRBJ2-7	once	CASSLRPGGLSYEQYF	TGTGCCAGCAGTTTGCGCCCAGGGGGATTGAGCTACGAGCAGTACTTC
NA	TRBV27	TRBJ1-5	few	CASSLSFIQPQHF	TGTGCCAGCAGTTTATCTTTCATTCAGCCCCAGCATTTT
NA	TRBV4-3	TRBJ1-2	NA	CASSQDLGLLYGYTF	TGCGCCAGCAGCCAAGATCTAGGATTACTCTATGGCTACACCTTC
TRBD1	TRBV7-3	TRBJ2-1	NA	CASSFRQGTYNEQFF	TGTGCCAGCAGCTTCCGACAGGGCACCTACAATGAGCAGTTCTTC
NA	TRBV27	TRBJ1-4	NA	CASSLVAATNEKLFF	TGTGCCAGCAGTCTAGTCGCTGCAACTAATGAAAAACTGTTTTTT
TRBD1	TRBV5-1	TRBJ1-1	NA	CASSLGGTAEAFF	TGCGCCAGCAGCTTGGGGGGGACAGCTGAAGCTTTCTTT
TRBD1	TRBV3-1/TRBV3-2	TRBJ1-2	NA	CASSHPGGYGYTF	TGTGCCAGCAGCCACCCAGGGGGGTATGGCTACACCTTC
NA	TRBV10-3	TRBJ1-2	NA	CAISEGGGGRSNYGYTF	TGTGCCATCAGTGAGGGGGGCGGGGGGCGCAGCAACTATGGCTACACCTTC
TRBD1	TRBV6-5	TRBJ1-2	NA	CASIFTGTGEGYTF	TGTGCCAGCATTTTTACCGGGACAGGGGAAGGCTACACCTTC
TRBD1	TRBV29-1	TRBJ1-1	NA	CSASRQGITNTEAFF	TGCAGCGCATCTAGACAGGGCATCACGAACACTGAAGCTTTCTTT